These 10 T cell receptor beta chains were sequenced from one sample in a study of molecular identifiers for immune sequencing clone quantification (dated by TCRdb to the late 2010s). Libraries were prepared through PCR. This sample was sequenced with a NextSeq 500. TCRdb redid the processing of the public reads, applying fastp at Q25 and MiXCR, and retained in-frame beta chains. Every entry covers one CDR3 protein and lists the most common genes and DNA from its rows. In this sample the table shows roughly 630,000 distinct CDR3 sequences, roughly 27% of which occur a single time. Jointly, the top ten make up 0.75% to 0.8% of the sample. The sample was naive CD8+ T cells from blood, with Jurkat cell RNA spiked in. The sample's cell subset or site label, decoded: FACS-sorted CD8+CD4-CCR7+CD45RA+ naive T cells. These receptors originate from a human donor in good health. Some libraries in this study had Jurkat cell RNA spiked in.

On this clonotype: This may be a read error: a much more frequent sequence differs by one nucleotide. The chain employs TRBV30 and TRBJ2-7; no clear D. The V gene's germline CDR1 is GTSNPN and CDR2 SVGIG (reference sequence). Trimming left V 1 base short and J 3 bases short, with 7 bases between. The CDR3 spans 12 residues. The DNA of the CDR3 is TGTGCCTGGAGTGAAGTGATCTACGAGCAGTACTTC. It yields the protein CAWSEVIYEQYF.

This clonotype was observed at least ten times. The chain combines TRBV5-1 with TRBJ2-7; TRBD2 is a possible D gene (6 bases). Germline V gives CDR1 SGHRS, CDR2 YFSETQ. The CDR3 spans 15 residues. V lost 4 bases, J lost 0 bases, and 14 bases lay in between. The CDR3 reads CASSTGRGSSYEQYF. In DNA form, the CDR3 reads TGCGCCAGCAGCACGGGACGGGGGAGCTCCTACGAGCAGTACTTC.

The CDR3 DNA follows: TGTGCCAGCAGTGGAGGCGGTGGAGGGCCCTACGAGCAGTACTTC. Residues: CASSGGGGGPYEQYF. The rearrangement uses TRBV2 and TRBJ2-7, with D maybe TRBD2 (6 bases). The germline gives CDR1 SNHLY, CDR2 FYNNEI. CDR3 length equals 15 residues. V shed 4 bases and J shed 2 bases, with 15 bases lying between them.

Comment on this clonotype: This could be a read error, since a much larger clone is one nucleotide away. The CDR3 nucleotides read TGCGCCAGCAGCCAAGATAGGACAGGGAGTGGTTCACCCCTCCACTTT. Residues: CASSQDRTGSGSPLHF. The V and J genes are TRBV4-3 and TRBJ1-6, with TRBD1 identical over 8 bases. Trimming took 0 bases from V and 9 from J; bases not matched to a gene: 7. There are 16 residues in the CDR3. The germline V gene encodes CDR1 LGHNA and CDR2 YSLEER.

This chain joins TRBV4-1 and TRBJ1-6, with TRBD1 matching over 7 bases. Germline assignment: CDR1 MGHRA and CDR2 YSYEKL. The length of the CDR3 is 15 residues. V was clipped by 3 bases and J by 5 bases; unmatched bases: 4. This CDR3 is CASSQIQGNNSPLHF. The CDR3 DNA follows: TGCGCCAGCAGCCAGATACAGGGGAATAATTCACCCCTCCACTTT.

This clonotype occurred many times. The chain is built from TRBV6-5 and TRBJ1-1; no clear D. Germline loops: CDR1 MNHEY, CDR2 SVGAGI. Trimming took 0 bases from V and 0 from J, leaving 11 bases between them. There are 16 residues in the CDR3. CDR3 DNA: TGTGCCAGCAGTTACTCCCCCAACCGGGTGAACACTGAAGCTTTCTTT. This codes for CASSYSPNRVNTEAFF.

There are many counts of this clonotype. This chain connects TRBV27 to TRBJ2-7; no firm D call. In germline, CDR1 is MNHEY, CDR2 SMNVEV (reference sequence). The CDR3 is made up of 13 amino acids. V lost 6 bases and J lost 3, with 12 bases in between. The CDR3 DNA reads TGTGCCAGCAGCTTAGGGCCCCTCTACGAGCAGTACTTC. Translation gives CASSLGPLYEQYF.

To note about this clonotype: A read error is likely, as this CDR3 ends without the conserved phenylalanine or tryptophan. The V call is TRBV9, the J call TRBJ2-3; D is possibly TRBD2 (6 bases). The CDR3 runs 13 residues. V was pared by 1 base and J by 4 bases, with 7 bases between. Germline V gene data show CDR1 as SGDLS and CDR2 as YYNGEE. The CDR3 here is CASSVLASDTQYL. Here the CDR3 DNA reads TGTGCCAGCAGCGTACTAGCGTCAGATACGCAGTATTTA.

The sample holds a few counts of this clonotype. The CDR3 reads CASSLNGQGGYEQYF. CDR3 nucleotides: TGTGCCAGCAGTTTAAATGGGCAGGGGGGCTACGAGCAGTACTTC. The gene calls are TRBV12-3 or TRBV12-4 and TRBJ2-7; D might be TRBD1 (7 bases). Trimming pared 2 bases from V and 3 bases from J, leaving 14 bases between. This CDR3 has 15 residues.

This clonotype occurred once. A much bigger clone sits one base away, suggesting this may be a read error. This chain joins TRBV29-1 and TRBJ2-7, with 7 bases identical to TRBD1. Germline values: CDR1 SQVTM, CDR2 ANQGSEA. The CDR3 loop spans 12 amino acids. V trimming: 7 bases; J trimming: 6 bases; junction bases outside the gene matches: 9. CDR3 residues: CSAQGTDREQYF. In DNA form, the CDR3 reads TGCAGCGCCCAGGGGACAGATCGCGAGCAGTACTTC.